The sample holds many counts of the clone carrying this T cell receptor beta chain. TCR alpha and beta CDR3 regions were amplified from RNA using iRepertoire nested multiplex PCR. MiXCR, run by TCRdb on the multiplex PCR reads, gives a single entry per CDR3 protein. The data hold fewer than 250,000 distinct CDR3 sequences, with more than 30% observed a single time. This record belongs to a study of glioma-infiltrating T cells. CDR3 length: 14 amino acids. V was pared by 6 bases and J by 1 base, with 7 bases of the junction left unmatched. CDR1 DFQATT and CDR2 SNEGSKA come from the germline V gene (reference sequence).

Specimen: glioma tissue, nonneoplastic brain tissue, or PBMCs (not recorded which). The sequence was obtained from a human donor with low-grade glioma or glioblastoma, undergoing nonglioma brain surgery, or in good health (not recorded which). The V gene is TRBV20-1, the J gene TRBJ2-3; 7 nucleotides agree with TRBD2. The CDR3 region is CSATDGGGTDTQYF. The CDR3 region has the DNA TGCAGTGCCACTGATGGGGGGGGCACAGATACGCAGTATTTT.